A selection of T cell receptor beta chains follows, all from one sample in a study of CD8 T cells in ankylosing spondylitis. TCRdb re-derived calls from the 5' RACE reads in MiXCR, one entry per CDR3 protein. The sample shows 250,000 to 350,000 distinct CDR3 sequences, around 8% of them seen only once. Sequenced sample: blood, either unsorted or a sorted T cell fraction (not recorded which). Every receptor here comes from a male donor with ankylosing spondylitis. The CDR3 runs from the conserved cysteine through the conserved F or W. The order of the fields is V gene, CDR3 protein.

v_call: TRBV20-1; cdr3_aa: CSARGNTETGELFF
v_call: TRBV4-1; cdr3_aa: CASSHRIPGQGDTEAFF
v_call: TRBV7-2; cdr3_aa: CASSPIPRGRPDTQYF
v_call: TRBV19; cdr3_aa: CASSVTSGRPTDTQYF
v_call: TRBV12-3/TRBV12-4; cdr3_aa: CASSFSLEGALSNEQFF
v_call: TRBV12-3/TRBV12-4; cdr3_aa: CASSYDRQPQHF
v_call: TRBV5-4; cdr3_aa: CASSARRSGELFF
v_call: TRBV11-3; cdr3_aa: CASSADWTSNTDTQYF
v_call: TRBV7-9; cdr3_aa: CASGHNQETQYF
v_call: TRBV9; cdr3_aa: CASSVGIAGGYEQYF